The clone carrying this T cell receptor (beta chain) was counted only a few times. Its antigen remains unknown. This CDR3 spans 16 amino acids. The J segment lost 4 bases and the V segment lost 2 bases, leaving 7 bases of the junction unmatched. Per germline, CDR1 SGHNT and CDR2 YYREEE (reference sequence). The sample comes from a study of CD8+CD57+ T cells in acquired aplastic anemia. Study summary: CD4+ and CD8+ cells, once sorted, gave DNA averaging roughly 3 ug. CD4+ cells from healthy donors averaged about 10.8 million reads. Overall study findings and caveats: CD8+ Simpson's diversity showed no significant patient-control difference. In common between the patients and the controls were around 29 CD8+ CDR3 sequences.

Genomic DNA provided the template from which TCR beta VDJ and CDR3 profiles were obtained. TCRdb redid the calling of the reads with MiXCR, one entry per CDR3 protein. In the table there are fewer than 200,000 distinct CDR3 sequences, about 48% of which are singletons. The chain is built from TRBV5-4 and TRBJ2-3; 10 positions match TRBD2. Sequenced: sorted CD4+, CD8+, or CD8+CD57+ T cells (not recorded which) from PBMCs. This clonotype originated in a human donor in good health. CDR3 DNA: TGTGCCAGCAGCTTAGGTAGACTAGCGGGTTCAGATACGCAGTATTTT. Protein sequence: CASSLGRLAGSDTQYF.